These 26 T cell receptor beta chains share one sample of origin, sequenced in a study of PD-1 blockade in classical Hodgkin lymphoma. Sequencing used immunoSEQ multiplex PCR; TCRdb keeps in-frame clones, though not all of them. This sample has about 89,000 clones; 90% occur once, and the top ten carry approximately 2.9%. As for time point: cycle 4 day 1 (C4D1), after 6 weeks of nivolumab. Every single patient, without exception, relapsed after autologous stem cell transplantation, and brentuximab vedotin exposure varied. Sequenced material: peripheral blood mononuclear cells (PBMCs), taken before the fourth cycle of nivolumab. These receptors originate from a human donor with classical Hodgkin lymphoma.

The V gene is TRBV5-1, the J gene TRBJ1-4; maybe TRBD1 (6 bases). The CDR3 length is 13 residues. CDR1 and CDR2 from the germline V gene are SGHRS and YFSETQ. The V end lost 5 bases, the J end lost 8 bases, and 13 bases lay between the germline ends. CDR3 region: CASRWGASEKLFF. The CDR3 bases are TGCGCCAGCAGATGGGGGGCTAGCGAAAAACTGTTTTTT.

The chain combines TRBV11-1 with TRBJ2-1; D could derive from TRBD1 or TRBD2 (5 bases each). The V and J ends lost 5 bases and 11 bases respectively, with 16 bases between them. The CDR3 extends over 13 amino acids. Germline V gene lookup returns CDR1 SGHAT and CDR2 FQDESV (reference sequence). The DNA of the CDR3 is TGTGCCAGCAGCCCACTTCCGGGACCGCAGCAGTTCTTC. Residues: CASSPLPGPQQFF.

The genes are TRBV4-3 and TRBJ1-1, with a weak D call TRBD1 (6 bases). The CDR3 length is 16 residues. V lost 4 bases and J 0 bases, leaving 15 bases between the germline ends. Looked up from germline, CDR1 is LGHNA and CDR2 is YSLEER. CDR3 coding DNA: TGCGCCAGCAGCCCAGGTGTAGGACAGCTGAACACTGAAGCTTTCTTT. Its translation: CASSPGVGQLNTEAFF.

The rearrangement joins TRBV6-5 to TRBJ1-1, with unresolved D. In germline, CDR1 is MNHEY, CDR2 SVGAGI. CDR3 length: 13 amino acids. Between the trimmed V and J ends, which lost 7 bases and 1 base, there was a span of 10 bases. The CDR3 loop is CASKEQRNTEAFF. The DNA for the CDR3 is TGTGCCAGCAAGGAACAGAGGAACACTGAAGCTTTCTTT.

The V and J genes are TRBV27 and TRBJ2-5; 7 nucleotides match TRBD1. CDR1 and CDR2 from the germline V gene are MNHEY and SMNVEV (reference sequence). The CDR3 spans 16 residues. V trimming: 7 bases; J trimming: 4 bases; junction bases outside the gene matches: 15. In DNA, the CDR3 is TGTGCCAGCACCCTACGGGCGGACAGGTTTCTAGAGACCCAGTACTTC. Amino acids: CASTLRADRFLETQYF.

In nucleotides, the CDR3 is TGTGCCAGCAGCTTCCGACAGGGGGCCCTCCTACTCACAGATACGCAGTATTTT. It yields the protein CASSFRQGALLLTDTQYF. The chain is built from TRBV7-2 and TRBJ2-3, with 10 nucleotides matching TRBD1. CDR3 length equals 18 residues. Germline CDR1 is SGHTA and CDR2 is FQGNSA. V gave up 3 bases and J gave up 2 bases; unmatched junction bases: 11. Based on the CDR3 plus reference TRBV7-2 and TRBJ2-3, the full variable domain is GAGVSQSPSNKVTEKGKDVELRCDPISGHTALYWYRQSLGQGLEFLIYFQGNSAPDKSGLPSDRFSAERTGGSVSTLTIQRTQQEDSAVYLCASSFRQGALLLTDTQYFGPGTRLTVL.

The chain combines TRBV7-9 with TRBJ2-3; D possibly corresponds to TRBD1 (5 bases). This CDR3 comprises 15 residues. The V gene lost 1 base and the J gene lost 5 bases, with 13 bases spanning the gap. Per the germline V gene, CDR1 is SEHNR and CDR2 is FQNEAQ (reference sequence). The chain's CDR3 is CASSLVLSGRDTQYF. For the CDR3, the DNA is TGTGCCAGCAGCTTAGTTTTATCAGGGCGAGATACGCAGTATTTT.

The CDR3 sequence is CASSYKSGNQPQHF. For the CDR3, the DNA is TGTGCCAGCAGTTATAAGTCAGGCAATCAGCCCCAGCATTTT. The chain uses TRBV6-5 and TRBJ1-5, with D hard to call. CDR1 is MNHEY and CDR2 is SVGAGI in the germline V gene. This CDR3 spans 14 amino acids. With 3 bases removed from V and 2 bases from J, the gap between germline ends came to 8 bases.

The chain is built from TRBV4-1 and TRBJ1-2; D remains ambiguous. This CDR3 comprises 14 residues. Trimming took 0 bases from V and 0 from J, leaving 5 bases between them. CDR1 and CDR2 (germline): MGHRA, YSYEKL. The CDR3 nucleotides are TGCGCCAGCAGCCAAGATCTCCCTAACTATGGCTACACCTTC. It yields the protein CASSQDLPNYGYTF.

V is TRBV20-1 and J is TRBJ2-4; no clear D gene. This CDR3 comprises 10 residues. V lost 4 bases, J lost 5 bases, and 3 bases lay in between. The V gene's germline CDR1 is DFQATT and CDR2 SNEGSKA (reference sequence). The CDR3 spells CSAIQNIQYF. The CDR3 DNA follows: TGCAGTGCTATACAAAACATTCAGTACTTC.

This rearrangement joins TRBV18 to TRBJ2-5, with D perhaps matching TRBD2 (6 bases). The CDR3 runs to 13 residues. Germline V lookup: CDR1 KGHSH, CDR2 LQKENI. V was cut by 5 bases and J by 2 bases, with 9 bases left in between. CDR3 region: CASSSGLQETQYF. The CDR3 DNA sequence: TGTGCCAGCTCATCGGGACTGCAAGAGACCCAGTACTTC.

The V and J genes are TRBV7-6 and TRBJ1-5; TRBD1 might be the D (5 bases). The length of the CDR3 is 15 residues. In germline, CDR1 is SGHVS, CDR2 FNYEAQ. The V gene lost 1 base and the J gene lost 1 base, with 8 bases spanning the gap. The CDR3 nucleotides are TGTGCCAGCAGCTTAGGGGGGGGAAGCAATCAGCCCCAGCATTTT. This translates into CASSLGGGSNQPQHF.

The gene calls are TRBV7-2 and TRBJ1-5; D is ambiguous. The germline V gene has CDR1 SGHTA and CDR2 FQGNSA. Trimming left V 2 bases short and J 1 base short, with 6 bases between. The CDR3 is 14 amino acids. The DNA of the CDR3 is TGTGCCAGCAGCTTATGGGCAAGCAATCAGCCCCAGCATTTT. It is translated as CASSLWASNQPQHF.

The chain combines TRBV27 with TRBJ1-5; D is possibly TRBD1 (6 bases). CDR1 is MNHEY, CDR2 SMNVEV, per germline (reference sequence). The CDR3 loop spans 16 amino acids. V dropped 2 bases and J dropped 1 base, with 12 bases sitting between them. CDR3 nucleotide sequence: TGTGCCAGCAGTTTAAGCAGGGGCGAGAGCAATCAGCCCCAGCATTTT. Its protein product is CASSLSRGESNQPQHF.

V gene TRBV6-6 combines with J gene TRBJ1-2; D is possibly TRBD1 (6 bases). CDR1 and CDR2 from the germline V gene are MNHNY and SVGAGI (reference sequence). The CDR3 length is 14 residues. The V end was cut by 7 bases, the J end by 8 bases, with 20 bases between. As DNA, the CDR3 is TGTGCCAGCAATACTCCCAGGGGAGGGGAAGGCTACACCTTC. Translation gives CASNTPRGGEGYTF.

Written as DNA, the CDR3 is TGTGCCAGCAGTGCAAACAGGGGCGGAGATCAGCCCCAGCATTTT. Its protein product is CASSANRGGDQPQHF. The chain combines TRBV6-5 with TRBJ1-5; 7 bases are a match to TRBD1. CDR1 and CDR2 from the germline V gene are MNHEY and SVGAGI. The V and J ends lost 5 bases and 5 bases, in that order; junction bases with no gene match: 9. The CDR3 totals 15 residues.

The chain couples TRBV19 to TRBJ1-1; no definite D call. The V gene's germline CDR1 is LNHDA and CDR2 SQIVND (reference sequence). The CDR3 runs 14 residues. V dropped 6 bases and J dropped 1 base, with 12 bases sitting between them. In DNA, the CDR3 is TGTGCCAGTAGATTCCCCGGCCCGAACACTGAAGCTTTCTTT. Translating it yields CASRFPGPNTEAFF.

The chain combines TRBV11-2 with TRBJ1-3; D call uncertain. Trimming removed 1 base at V and 0 bases at J, with 10 bases between. The CDR3 is 16 residues long. Germline CDR1 reads SGHAT; CDR2 reads FQNNGV. The CDR3 sequence is CASSLVGQVSGNTIYF. DNA for the CDR3: TGTGCCAGCAGCTTAGTTGGCCAGGTCTCTGGAAACACCATATATTTT.

The chain combines TRBV19 with TRBJ1-1; a possible D gene is TRBD1 (6 bases). The ends were cut back, 6 bases at V and 4 bases at J, with 18 bases in the middle. The CDR3 loop spans 15 amino acids. From germline, CDR1 is LNHDA and CDR2 SQIVND (reference sequence). The chain's CDR3 is CASSHLRQARTEAFF. Here the CDR3 DNA reads TGTGCCAGTAGCCACCTCCGACAGGCCCGCACTGAAGCTTTCTTT.

This chain joins TRBV7-2 and TRBJ2-3; unclear D gene. V was trimmed by 6 bases and J by 2 bases, leaving 6 bases between them. CDR1 and CDR2 (germline): SGHTA, FQGNSA. This CDR3 is 12 amino acids long. The CDR3 protein is CASRLNTDTQYF. As DNA, the CDR3 is TGTGCCAGCAGACTAAACACAGATACGCAGTATTTT.

The chain links TRBV6-4 to TRBJ1-1; D ambiguous. CDR1 MRHNA and CDR2 SNTAGT come from the germline V gene. This CDR3 has 13 residues. Trimming shortened V by 0 bases and J by 2 bases, and 4 bases separated the two germline ends. DNA for the CDR3: TGTGCCAGCAGTGACTCCCCAAACACTGAAGCTTTCTTT. As protein: CASSDSPNTEAFF.

The chain recombines TRBV6-1 with TRBJ2-3; tentative D call: TRBD2 (6 bases). This CDR3 has 15 amino acids. V was clipped by 4 bases and J by 0 bases, with 11 bases between them. The V gene's germline CDR1 is MNHNS and CDR2 SASEGT. The CDR3 here is CASSGGLGSTDTQYF. The CDR3 DNA sequence: TGTGCCAGCAGTGGGGGACTGGGCAGCACAGATACGCAGTATTTT.

CDR3 sequence: CASSLGVGASTDTQYF. The CDR3 bases are TGTGCCAGCAGCTTAGGGGTCGGGGCGAGCACAGATACGCAGTATTTT. V is TRBV7-2 and J is TRBJ2-3, with D perhaps matching TRBD1 or TRBD2 (5 bases each). This CDR3 is built from 16 residues. The germline V gene encodes CDR1 SGHTA and CDR2 FQGNSA. Trimming removed 1 base at V and 0 bases at J, with 11 bases between.

The V and J genes are TRBV5-4 and TRBJ1-5; D may be TRBD1 (6 bases). The germline CDR1 and CDR2 sequences are SGHNT and YYREEE (reference sequence). The V end was cut by 0 bases, the J end by 2 bases, with 9 bases between. This CDR3 contains 15 residues. In DNA, the CDR3 is TGTGCCAGCAGCTTGGGGGGGGCTGGCAATCAGCCCCAGCATTTT. Translating it yields CASSLGGAGNQPQHF.

This clone has just one count. The junction departs from germline at one end; a sequencing error may be responsible. This rearrangement joins TRBV11-2 to TRBJ2-2; D is possibly TRBD2 (5 bases). The CDR3 sequence is 14 residues long. Germline CDR1 and CDR2: SGHAT and FQNNGV. The CDR3 region is CASSSSVHTGKLFF. CDR3 sequence (DNA): TGTGCCAGCAGCTCTTCGGTGCACACCGGGAAGCTGTTTTTT.

The chain's CDR3 is CASSSQGTYEQYF. CDR3 nucleotides: TGTGCCAGCAGTTCACAGGGAACCTACGAGCAGTACTTC. The chain recombines TRBV27 with TRBJ2-7; tentatively, D is TRBD1 (6 bases). V was pared by 4 bases and J by 2 bases, with 9 bases between. The length of the CDR3 is 13 residues. CDR1 MNHEY and CDR2 SMNVEV come from the germline V gene (reference sequence).